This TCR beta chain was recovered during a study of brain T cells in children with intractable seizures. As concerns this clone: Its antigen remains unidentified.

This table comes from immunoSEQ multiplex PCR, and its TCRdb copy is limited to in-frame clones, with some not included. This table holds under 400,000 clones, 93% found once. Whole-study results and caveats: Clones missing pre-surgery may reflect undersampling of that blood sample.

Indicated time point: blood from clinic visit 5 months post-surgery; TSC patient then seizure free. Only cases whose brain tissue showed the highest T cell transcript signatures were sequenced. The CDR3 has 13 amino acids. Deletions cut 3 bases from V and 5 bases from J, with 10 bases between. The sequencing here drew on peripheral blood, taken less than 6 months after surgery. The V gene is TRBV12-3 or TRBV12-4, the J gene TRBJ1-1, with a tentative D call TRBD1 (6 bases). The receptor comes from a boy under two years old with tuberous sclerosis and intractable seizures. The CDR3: CASSFTGRTEAFF. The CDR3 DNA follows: TGTGCCAGCAGTTTTACAGGGAGGACTGAAGCTTTCTTT.